The clone carrying this TCR beta chain showed up just a few times. These data belong to a study of human T cells and chemical hapten exposure. In the study overall: Small differences in pooled library volume mainly drove the variation in TCR yields per sample.

V shed 5 bases, J shed 7 bases, and the junction held 15 bases outside the gene matches. Germline V gene data show CDR1 as SEHNR and CDR2 as FQNEAQ (reference sequence). This CDR3 is 17 amino acids long. TCRdb ran MiXCR on the RACE reads and lists one entry per CDR3 protein. Counted here are some 42,000 distinct CDR3 sequences, more than 8.5% occurring once; the ten biggest clones make up 15%. Time point meaning: patch test 2, 6 weeks after DPC sensitization. The sample's treatment: therapeutic diphenylcyclopropenone sensitization with weekly scalp DPC. Participating donors were patients with alopecia, aged 18 to 70 years, considered appropriate candidates for DPC. Someone pulled total RNA out of unfractionated whole blood.

The sample here was whole blood, taken in connection with sensitization to the hapten diphenylcyclopropenone (DPC). This chain links TRBV7-9 with TRBJ1-1, with 11 positions matching TRBD1. The source of this sequence is a woman between 35 and 50 years old with alopecia areata. Some clones in this sample may be carry-over from other donors' samples. CDR3 sequence (DNA): TGTGCCAGCAGCCTGCTGAGGACAGGGGGCGCAGAAAGTGAAGCTTTCTTT. Its protein is CASSLLRTGGAESEAFF.